This T cell receptor (beta chain) appears in the sequencing data of a study of cytomegalovirus exposure and HLA in healthy donors. Whole-study context: The same platform was used for the 110 or so validation repertoires as for the roughly 730 first-cohort repertoires, as reported in a later analysis. Findings of the study overall: According to the study, 150 to 200 TCR beta chains were cytomegalovirus-associated. Many donors shared some public TCRs, even though most TCR sequences were rare.

Assay used: immunoSEQ multiplex PCR; TCRdb lists only in-frame clones, some missing. The table records around 300,000 clones, roughly 85% of them present only once. With regard to this clone: Its antigen is unknown.

The CDR3 length is 13 residues. The V segment lost 6 bases and the J segment 6 bases; nucleotides outside the gene matches: 6. The V gene's germline CDR1 is SGDLS and CDR2 YYNGEE. The donors were part of the validation cohort of 95 to 150 subjects. That cohort was separate from the first cohort, which comprised roughly 670 subjects. The chain is built from TRBV9 and TRBJ2-3, with 8 nucleotides matching TRBD2. Sequencing was done on a sample of PBMCs. This TCR derives from a woman aged 18-29 years in good health and CMV-seronegative. As DNA, the CDR3 is TGTGCCAGCAAAAGCGGGAGTACGGATACGCAGTATTTT. It specifies CASKSGSTDTQYF.